The 8 T cell receptor beta chains presented below share a single source sample, sequenced in a study of blood T cell repertoires in COVID-19. TCRdb's table, derived via immunoSEQ multiplex PCR, lists solely in-frame clones and lacks some. Of about 160,000 clones in the sample, approximately 91% were seen once. Sequencing was performed on peripheral blood. The receptors here all came from a young man with acute or convalescent COVID-19.

The chain has TRBV5-4 and TRBJ1-2, with D possibly matching TRBD1 (5 bases). This CDR3 comprises 15 residues. Germline V lookup: CDR1 SGHNT, CDR2 YYREEE (reference sequence). Trimming left V 9 bases short and J 7 bases short, with 25 bases between. For the CDR3, the DNA is TGTGCCACGCACCGGGACCGGGGGTGGAGAGGTGGCTACACCTTC. This encodes CATHRDRGWRGGYTF. The whole variable domain, remainder taken from reference TRBV5-4 and TRBJ1-2, is ETGVTQSPTHLIKTRGQQVTLRCSSQSGHNTVSWYQQALGQGPQFIFQYYREEENGRGNFPPRFSGLQFPNYSSELNVNALELDDSALYLCATHRDRGWRGGYTFGSGTRLTVV.

This clone was seen only a few times. The rearrangement links TRBV9 to TRBJ1-6; a possible D gene is TRBD1 (5 bases). This CDR3 comprises 14 residues. Looked up from germline, CDR1 is SGDLS and CDR2 is YYNGEE. V was clipped by 0 bases and J by 9 bases, with 10 bases between them. The CDR3, as DNA: TGTGCCAGCAGCGTAGGCAGGGTCGGTTCACCCCTCCACTTT. Translation gives CASSVGRVGSPLHF.

This chain links TRBV7-2 with TRBJ1-1; D unresolved. In germline, CDR1 is SGHTA, CDR2 FQGNSA. V lost 1 base, J lost 3 bases, and 12 bases lay in between. The CDR3 loop spans 15 amino acids. The CDR3 DNA is TGTGCCAGCAGCTTAGGGACTTTTAGAGACACTGAAGCTTTCTTT. This codes for CASSLGTFRDTEAFF.

CDR3 sequence (DNA): TGTGCCAGCAGCCTAGACCGTAGACTTGACACTGAAGCTTTCTTT. Translating it yields CASSLDRRLDTEAFF. The chain combines TRBV6-5 with TRBJ1-1; D is unclear. Trimming shortened V by 6 bases and J by 3 bases, and 17 bases separated the two germline ends. The germline gives CDR1 MNHEY, CDR2 SVGAGI. This CDR3 has 15 amino acids.

The chain couples TRBV5-6 to TRBJ1-2; D not resolved. The CDR3 loop spans 15 amino acids. Per the germline V gene, CDR1 is SGHDT and CDR2 is YYEEEE. Trimming removed 4 bases from V and 8 bases from J, with 21 bases in between. The CDR3 reads CASSRPGNRLGGYTF. The CDR3 region has the DNA TGTGCCAGCAGCCGCCCGGGGAATAGGTTGGGAGGCTACACCTTC. Full variable domain (outside the CDR3, taken from reference TRBV5-6 and TRBJ1-2): DAGVTQSPTHLIKTRGQQVTLRCSPKSGHDTVSWYQQALGQGPQFIFQYYEEEERQRGNFPDRFSGHQFPNYSSELNVNALLLGDSALYLCASSRPGNRLGGYTFGSGTRLTVV.

The rearrangement joins TRBV5-6 to TRBJ1-1, with D unresolved. The CDR3 has 14 residues. CDR1 and CDR2 from the germline V gene are SGHDT and YYEEEE. V lost 1 base and J 0 bases, leaving 7 bases between the germline ends. The CDR3 spells CASSLIGVNTEAFF. In DNA form, the CDR3 reads TGTGCCAGCAGCTTGATCGGGGTGAACACTGAAGCTTTCTTT.

This rearrangement joins TRBV19 to TRBJ2-2; 12 bases are shared with TRBD2. The CDR3 loop spans 19 amino acids. The ends lost 6 bases at V and 0 bases at J; junction bases unmatched: 11. The germline V gene encodes CDR1 LNHDA and CDR2 SQIVND (reference sequence). The CDR3 loop is CASRPRLAGALANTGELFF. The DNA of the CDR3 is TGTGCCAGTAGGCCCCGACTAGCGGGGGCCCTCGCGAACACCGGGGAGCTGTTTTTT.

The rearrangement uses TRBV12-3 or TRBV12-4 and TRBJ1-5; D remains unclear. This CDR3 spans 12 amino acids. V lost 4 bases, J lost 4 bases, and 5 bases lay in between. CDR3 nucleotides: TGTGCCAGCAGTTACGCGAATCAGCCCCAGCATTTT. Translating it yields CASSYANQPQHF.